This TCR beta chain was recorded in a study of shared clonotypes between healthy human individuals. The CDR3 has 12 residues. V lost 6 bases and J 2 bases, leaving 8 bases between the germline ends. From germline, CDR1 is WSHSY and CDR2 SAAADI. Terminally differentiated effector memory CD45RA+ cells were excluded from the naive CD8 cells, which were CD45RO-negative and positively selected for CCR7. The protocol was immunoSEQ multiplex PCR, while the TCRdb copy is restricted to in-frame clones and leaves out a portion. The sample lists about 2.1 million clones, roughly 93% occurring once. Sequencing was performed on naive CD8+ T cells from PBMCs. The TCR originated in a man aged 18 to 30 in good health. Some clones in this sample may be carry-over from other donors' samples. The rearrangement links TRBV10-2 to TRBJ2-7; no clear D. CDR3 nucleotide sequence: TGCGCCAGCAGCTCGGCCCCCTACGAGCAGTACTTC. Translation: CASSSAPYEQYF.